The entry that follows covers one TCR beta chain sequence. These data belong to a study of blood T cell repertoires in COVID-19. About the research overall: Material from acute and convalescent COVID-19 was sourced from the United States, Italy and Spain.

Original methodology: From reference gene primer amplification, estimates of nucleated cell counts were derived. The data were produced by immunoSEQ multiplex PCR, yet TCRdb's version contains in-frame clones alone and is incomplete. V and J calls and clone size follow that table, whereas D and trimming were derived from the DNA. The top ten clones hold roughly 0.51% of a sample with 150,000 to 160,000 clones, roughly nine tenths of them seen once. Trimming took 3 bases from V and 6 from J, leaving 11 bases between them. This CDR3 comprises 13 residues. Sequencing input: peripheral blood. The sequence was obtained from a man aged 50-59 years with acute or convalescent COVID-19. The chain combines TRBV12-3 or TRBV12-4 with TRBJ1-1, with a weak D call TRBD1 (5 bases). The CDR3 region has the DNA TGTGCCAGCAGTTTGCGGGAAGGGGCTGAAGCTTTCTTT. This encodes CASSLREGAEAFF.